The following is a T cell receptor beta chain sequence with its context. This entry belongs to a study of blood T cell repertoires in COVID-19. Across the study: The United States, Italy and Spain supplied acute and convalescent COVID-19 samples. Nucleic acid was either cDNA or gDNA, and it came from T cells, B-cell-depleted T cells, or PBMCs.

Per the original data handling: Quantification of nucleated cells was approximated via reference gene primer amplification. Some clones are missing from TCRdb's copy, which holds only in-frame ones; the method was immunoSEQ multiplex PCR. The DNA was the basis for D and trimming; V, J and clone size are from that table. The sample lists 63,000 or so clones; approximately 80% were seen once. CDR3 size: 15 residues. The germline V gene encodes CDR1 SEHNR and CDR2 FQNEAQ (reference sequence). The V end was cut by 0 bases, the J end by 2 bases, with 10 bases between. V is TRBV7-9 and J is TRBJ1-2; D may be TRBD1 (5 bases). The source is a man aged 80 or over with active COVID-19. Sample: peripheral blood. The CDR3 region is CASSLAQGPNYGYTF. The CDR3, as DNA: TGTGCCAGCAGCTTAGCGCAGGGTCCGAACTATGGCTACACCTTC.